This passage covers 30 T cell receptor beta chains from one sample sequenced in a study of regulatory and conventional T cells in RAG deficiency. Assay: immunoSEQ multiplex PCR; the TCRdb copy retains only in-frame clones and omits some. This sample has about 46,000 clones, with 80% to 90% found just once. Genomic DNA came from blood conventional CD4+ T cells gated CD25-low CD127-high. A further study also used this sample, focusing on regulatory T cells. As that report states: The PCR used 52 TRBV and 13 TRBJ primers.

Sequencing was done on a sample of CD4+ effector T cells sorted from blood. The receptor set was obtained from a human donor in good health.

A note on this clone: This sample also contains other DNA sequences that code for the same CDR3. The chain has TRBV28 and TRBJ1-2; D is unclear. Germline V gene data show CDR1 as MDHEN and CDR2 as SYDVKM. The CDR3 sequence is 13 residues long. Trimming removed 6 bases at V and 2 bases at J, with 10 bases between. The CDR3 spells CASRKPANYGYTF. CDR3 bases: TGTGCCAGCAGAAAACCAGCGAACTATGGCTACACCTTC.

The rearrangement uses TRBV5-1 and TRBJ2-2; D gene uncertain. Between the trimmed V and J ends, which lost 1 base and 0 bases, there was a span of 7 bases. The CDR3 runs 15 residues. Per germline, CDR1 SGHRS and CDR2 YFSETQ. The CDR3 coding sequence is TGCGCCAGCAGCTTGTCAGGAACGAACACCGGGGAGCTGTTTTTT. Translated: CASSLSGTNTGELFF.

The chain couples TRBV20-1 to TRBJ2-1; D unclear. This CDR3 comprises 11 residues. Per germline, CDR1 DFQATT and CDR2 SNEGSKA (reference sequence). Trimming left V 4 bases short and J 7 bases short, with 8 bases between. The CDR3, as DNA: TGCAGTGCTACCGGCAGGAATGAGCAGTTCTTC. Amino acids: CSATGRNEQFF.

This rearrangement joins TRBV5-1 to TRBJ1-1, with D uncertain. V was shortened by 5 bases and J by 3 bases, with 17 bases between the two germline ends. Germline V gene data show CDR1 as SGHRS and CDR2 as YFSETQ. The CDR3 is made up of 15 amino acids. The CDR3 DNA is TGCGCCAGCAGAGAGGAGGTCGGACTCTACACTGAAGCTTTCTTT. Translated: CASREEVGLYTEAFF.

The chain recombines TRBV28 with TRBJ1-3; D call uncertain. CDR3 length: 15 amino acids. The V end lost 2 bases, the J end lost 6 bases, and 14 bases lay between the germline ends. Germline lookup yields CDR1 MDHEN and CDR2 SYDVKM. The CDR3 loop is CASSLGLWTSNTIYF. The DNA for the CDR3 is TGTGCCAGCAGTTTAGGCCTGTGGACCTCAAACACCATATATTTT.

The chain joins TRBV5-4 to TRBJ2-3; 15 bases match TRBD2. J lost 4 bases, V lost 4 bases, and 4 bases had no gene match. The CDR3 is 16 residues long. Germline loops: CDR1 SGHNT, CDR2 YYREEE (reference sequence). CDR3 in DNA: TGTGCCAGCAGCCTCGGACTAGCGGGAGGGTCAGATACGCAGTATTTT. This gives the protein CASSLGLAGGSDTQYF. Based on the CDR3 plus reference TRBV5-4 and TRBJ2-3, the full variable domain is ETGVTQSPTHLIKTRGQQVTLRCSSQSGHNTVSWYQQALGQGPQFIFQYYREEENGRGNFPPRFSGLQFPNYSSELNVNALELDDSALYLCASSLGLAGGSDTQYFGPGTRLTVL.

This chain links TRBV6-1 with TRBJ1-1; D perhaps matches TRBD1 (5 bases). V was clipped by 5 bases and J by 5 bases, with 12 bases between them. The CDR3 is 13 residues long. The V gene's germline CDR1 is MNHNS and CDR2 SASEGT. CDR3 in DNA: TGTGCCAGCAGTTCTTCAGGGAGAACTGAAGCTTTCTTT. Protein: CASSSSGRTEAFF.

The chain links TRBV6-6 to TRBJ2-7, with 12 bases fitting TRBD2. With V trimmed by 6 bases and J by 6 bases, 9 bases remained unmatched. CDR1 and CDR2 (germline): MNHNY, SVGAGI (reference sequence). The CDR3 spans 15 residues. Here the CDR3 reads CASRKLAGGNGEQYF. The CDR3 nucleotides are TGTGCCAGCAGAAAACTAGCGGGAGGTAACGGCGAGCAGTACTTC.

This sequence joins TRBV4-1 and TRBJ2-7; D may be TRBD2 (5 bases). V was shortened by 1 base and J by 0 bases, with 22 bases between the two germline ends. The germline CDR1 and CDR2 sequences are MGHRA and YSYEKL. The CDR3 extends over 19 amino acids. The CDR3 coding sequence is TGCGCCAGCAGCCAAGGGGTGTTAAGGAAAAGGGAGAACTCCTACGAGCAGTACTTC. This sequence encodes CASSQGVLRKRENSYEQYF.

The genes are TRBV18 and TRBJ1-2, with D tentatively TRBD1 (5 bases). The V gene lost 3 bases and the J gene lost 8 bases, with 10 bases spanning the gap. In germline, CDR1 is KGHSH, CDR2 LQKENI. The CDR3 length is 12 residues. The DNA for the CDR3 is TGTGCCAGCTCACCTCGGGGCGAGGGCTACACCTTC. Protein product: CASSPRGEGYTF.

This clone was counted a single time. This rearrangement joins TRBV7-3 to TRBJ2-3, with 10 bases matching TRBD1. V dropped 5 bases and J dropped 3; count of bases not matched to a gene: 2. The CDR3 length is 14 residues. Germline CDR1 is SGHTA and CDR2 is FQGTGA. Here the CDR3 DNA reads TGTGCCAGCAGCGGACAGGGGGTTACAGATACGCAGTATTTT. Translation: CASSGQGVTDTQYF. Full variable domain (outside the CDR3, taken from reference TRBV7-3 and TRBJ2-3): GAGVSQTPSNKVTEKGKYVELRCDPISGHTALYWYRQSLGQGPEFLIYFQGTGAADDSGLPNDRFFAVRPEGSVSTLKIQRTERGDSAVYLCASSGQGVTDTQYFGPGTRLTVL.

The chain recombines TRBV30 with TRBJ1-4; D unresolved. This CDR3 region has 13 residues. Trimming removed 1 base from V and 6 bases from J, with 9 bases in between. CDR1 is GTSNPN and CDR2 is SVGIG in the germline V gene (reference sequence). DNA for the CDR3: TGTGCCTGGAGTGCCTTATCTTATGAAAAACTGTTTTTT. This gives the protein CAWSALSYEKLFF.

The chain is built from TRBV11-3 and TRBJ2-7; 9 bases fit TRBD1. Germline CDR1 reads SGHNT; CDR2 reads YENEEA. The CDR3 contains 13 residues. With 6 bases clipped from V and 5 bases from J, the junction kept 5 bases outside the gene matches. The DNA of the CDR3 is TGTGCCAGCAGATCCGGACAGGGGAACGAGCAGTACTTC. Protein: CASRSGQGNEQYF.

Remarks on this clone: The junction differs from germline at one of its ends, possibly a read error. The chain is built from TRBV5-1 and TRBJ2-5; 8 bases agree with TRBD1. Germline V gene data show CDR1 as SGHRS and CDR2 as YFSETQ. The CDR3 runs to 14 residues. The chain's CDR3 is CAGSSGQGGETQYF. The CDR3 nucleotides are TGCGCCGGCAGCTCAGGACAGGGTGGAGAGACCCAGTACTTC.

The chain uses TRBV18 and TRBJ2-2; 10 nucleotides align to TRBD2. This CDR3 comprises 17 residues. The V and J ends lost 3 bases and 1 base, in that order; junction bases with no gene match: 5. CDR1 KGHSH and CDR2 LQKENI come from the germline V gene. Here the CDR3 reads CASSPSSGGLNTGELFF. CDR3 bases: TGTGCCAGCTCACCTTCTAGCGGGGGCCTGAACACCGGGGAGCTGTTTTTT.

The V call is TRBV15, the J call TRBJ1-6; TRBD1 might be the D (5 bases). This CDR3 region has 13 residues. Germline V CDR1 and CDR2: LNHNV, YYDKDF (reference sequence). V lost 4 bases to trimming and J lost 6 bases, with 7 bases between them. Here the CDR3 reads CATSIGGNSPLHF. CDR3 nucleotides: TGTGCCACCAGCATTGGGGGTAATTCACCCCTCCACTTT.

Only one count was recorded for this clone. This sequence joins TRBV6-6 and TRBJ2-1; unclear D gene. This CDR3 contains 13 residues. Trimming pared 5 bases from V and 9 bases from J, leaving 14 bases between. Germline V gene data show CDR1 as MNHNY and CDR2 as SVGAGI (reference sequence). CDR3: CASSGKRQSEQFF. For the CDR3, the DNA is TGTGCCAGCAGTGGAAAAAGGCAGAGTGAGCAGTTCTTC.

In its sample, this clone was seen once. V is TRBV2 and J is TRBJ2-5; D ambiguous. The germline V gene encodes CDR1 SNHLY and CDR2 FYNNEI. V was shortened by 6 bases and J by 4 bases, with 12 bases between the two germline ends. This CDR3 is 13 amino acids long. The CDR3 DNA reads as TGTGCCAGCAGCCCGGCCCCGCGAGAGACCCAGTACTTC. Encoded protein: CASSPAPRETQYF.

The gene calls are TRBV6-4 and TRBJ2-1; maybe TRBD2 (6 bases). The V end was cut by 0 bases, the J end by 4 bases, with 10 bases between. This CDR3 contains 15 residues. Germline CDR1 and CDR2: MRHNA and SNTAGT. This CDR3 is CASSDSSGAYNEQFF. Written as DNA, the CDR3 is TGTGCCAGCAGTGACTCGTCGGGAGCTTACAATGAGCAGTTCTTC.

The chain uses TRBV18 and TRBJ1-5; D not certain. Trimming stripped 3 bases from V and 6 bases from J, with 15 bases between. The CDR3 spans 15 residues. Looked up from germline, CDR1 is KGHSH and CDR2 is LQKENI. The CDR3 here is CASSPGRLNGQPQHF. Written as DNA, the CDR3 is TGTGCCAGCTCACCGGGCAGGCTAAACGGTCAGCCCCAGCATTTT.

This chain links TRBV18 with TRBJ2-7; 9 bases line up with TRBD2. The CDR3 covers 13 residues. V shed 4 bases and J 7 bases; nucleotides not matched to a gene: 5. Looked up from germline, CDR1 is KGHSH and CDR2 is LQKENI. The CDR3 DNA follows: TGTGCCAGCTCACGGCTAGCGGGAACAGAGCAGTACTTC. As protein: CASSRLAGTEQYF.

This sequence joins TRBV19 and TRBJ2-7; D is unclear. CDR3 size: 15 residues. The V gene's germline CDR1 is LNHDA and CDR2 SQIVND (reference sequence). Trimming took off 0 bases at V and 5 bases at J, with 14 bases between the two ends. CDR3 residues: CASSIEALPSNEQYF. As DNA, the CDR3 is TGTGCCAGTAGTATAGAAGCCCTCCCTAGTAACGAGCAGTACTTC.

This clone is a singleton in its sample. The chain carries TRBV18 and TRBJ1-2; the D gene is possibly TRBD1 (5 bases). Germline CDR1 KGHSH, CDR2 LQKENI. This CDR3 region has 13 residues. V lost 0 bases and J 8 bases, leaving 10 bases between the germline ends. The CDR3 spells CASSPPGTIGYTF. The DNA of the CDR3 is TGTGCCAGCTCACCACCTGGGACGATCGGCTACACCTTC.

The CDR3 spells CASSRTTGVGTEAFF. In DNA, the CDR3 is TGTGCCAGCAGTCGAACCACAGGGGTAGGCACTGAAGCTTTCTTT. The gene calls are TRBV6-5 and TRBJ1-1, with TRBD1 matching 7 bases. With V trimmed by 5 bases and J by 4 bases, 10 bases remained unmatched. Germline CDR1 and CDR2: MNHEY and SVGAGI. CDR3 size: 15 residues.

The J gene is TRBJ2-6, the V gene TRBV6-5; unclear D gene. V was cut by 0 bases and J by 3 bases, with 9 bases left in between. Germline V gene sequence: CDR1 MNHEY, CDR2 SVGAGI. CDR3 length: 16 residues. The CDR3 loop reads CASSYSIVDGANVLTF. In DNA, the CDR3 is TGTGCCAGCAGTTACTCGATTGTAGATGGGGCCAACGTCCTGACTTTC.

This chain joins TRBV7-6 and TRBJ2-7, with D maybe TRBD2 (6 bases). The germline V gene has CDR1 SGHVS and CDR2 FNYEAQ. CDR3 length: 16 amino acids. Trimming took 6 bases from V and 0 from J, leaving 18 bases between them. CDR3 amino acids: CASSLLSAGSSYEQYF. Here the CDR3 DNA reads TGTGCCAGCAGTTTGCTTTCGGCGGGGAGCTCCTACGAGCAGTACTTC.

The chain has TRBV7-2 and TRBJ2-5; 8 bases line up with TRBD2. The germline V gene encodes CDR1 SGHTA and CDR2 FQGNSA. With 6 bases clipped from V and 3 bases from J, the junction kept 12 bases outside the gene matches. This CDR3 has 16 residues. This CDR3 reads CASSPGRGAGEETQYF. CDR3 DNA sequence: TGTGCCAGCAGTCCCGGTAGGGGAGCGGGAGAAGAGACCCAGTACTTC.

The rearrangement uses TRBV6-5 and TRBJ1-2; D remains unclear. The germline gives CDR1 MNHEY, CDR2 SVGAGI. The V and J ends lost 5 bases and 2 bases respectively, with 6 bases between them. CDR3 length equals 12 residues. CDR3 bases: TGTGCCAGCAGTGAAAGCAACTATGGCTACACCTTC. The encoded protein is CASSESNYGYTF.

The CDR3 DNA reads TGTGCCATCAGTGACATAGCGGGGGCCGCCTACGAGCAGTACTTC. Protein: CAISDIAGAAYEQYF. V and J are TRBV10-3 and TRBJ2-7; 9 positions match TRBD2. With 3 bases clipped from V and 2 bases from J, the junction kept 5 bases outside the gene matches. This CDR3 is built from 15 residues. Germline assignment: CDR1 ENHRY and CDR2 SYGVKD.

The chain joins TRBV19 to TRBJ2-1, with D perhaps TRBD1 (7 bases). This CDR3 is 18 amino acids long. Germline CDR1 LNHDA, CDR2 SQIVND (reference sequence). Trimming removed 4 bases at V and 1 base at J, with 20 bases between. CDR3 sequence reads: CASSTGTATSRSYNEQFF. The CDR3 nucleotides read TGTGCCAGTAGTACCGGGACAGCAACTAGCAGATCCTACAATGAGCAGTTCTTC.